In its sample, the clone carrying this T cell receptor beta chain was seen many times. Its target is unknown. The CDR3 contains 16 residues. Trimming shortened V by 6 bases and J by 2 bases, and 19 bases separated the two germline ends. Germline V gene sequence: CDR1 LGHNT, CDR2 FRNRAP. These data originate in a study of T cells after yellow fever vaccination. Study results and caveats: Clonotypes found in both CD4 and CD8 compartments made up a small share. Abundant contaminating clonotypes from the bulk population could appear in FACS-sorted repertoires.

MiXCR was run by TCRdb on the 5' RACE reads, yielding one entry per CDR3 protein. The table records over 45,000 distinct CDR3 sequences, approximately 6.5% of them present only once. The source was CD8+ T cells sorted from PBMCs, collected on the day of the first yellow fever vaccination. The TCR comes from a man aged 18 to 29 who received the YFV17D yellow fever vaccine. This chain uses TRBV12-5 with TRBJ2-5; TRBD2 might be the D (5 bases). The CDR3 sequence: CASGPTHGLLQETQYF. CDR3 sequence (DNA): TGTGCTAGTGGGCCAACACACGGACTGCTACAAGAGACCCAGTACTTC. The full variable domain, with the rest looked up from reference TRBV12-5 and TRBJ2-5, is DARVTQTPRHKVTEMGQEVTMRCQPILGHNTVFWYRQTMMQGLELLAYFRNRAPLDDSGMPKDRFSAEMPDATLATLKIQPSEPRDSAVYFCASGPTHGLLQETQYFGPGTRLLVL.